This T cell receptor (beta chain) emerged from a study of T cell clonality in common variable immunodeficiency. This clone was recorded at least ten times. Its antigen is as yet unknown. The observed sequence ends 3 residues before the CDR3 terminus, with the missing tail filled in from the germline J gene. Trimming shortened V by 5 bases and J by 0 bases, and 4 bases separated the two germline ends. The length of the CDR3 is 12 residues. Germline-derived CDR1 and CDR2 are SNHLY and FYNNEI. Study-wide findings and caveats: CVID subjects shared fewer TCRbeta clones than healthy controls did. Fewer deletions and N-nucleotide insertions were reportedly seen in common variable immunodeficiency TCR beta sequences.

The data were produced by immunoSEQ multiplex PCR, yet TCRdb's version contains in-frame clones alone and is incomplete. This record lists 25,000 to 30,000 clones, none seen once only, and the top ten clones contain 3% to 5%. The origin of this receptor is a human donor with common variable immunodeficiency. The rearrangement links TRBV2 to TRBJ1-1, with unresolved D. Sequencing was carried out using peripheral blood mononuclear cells. CDR3 amino acids: CASSYMNTEAFF. The part of the CDR3 DNA that was read is TGTGCCAGCAGTTACATGAACACTGAA.